A single sample is the source of the 27 T cell receptor beta chains below, sequenced in a study of neoadjuvant anti-PD-1 for oral cavity cancer. Libraries were prepared by immunoSEQ multiplex PCR; TCRdb keeps only in-frame clonotypes and omits some of them. Among about 61,000 clones listed, 70% to 85% were seen once. The sample here was PBMCs, taken before nivolumab (anti-PD-1) treatment. The receptor source for this set is a person aged 40-85 years with oral cavity squamous cell carcinoma.

V usage is TRBV6-5 and J usage is TRBJ1-5; the D gene is possibly TRBD1 (5 bases). There are 14 residues in the CDR3. The V gene's germline CDR1 is MNHEY and CDR2 SVGAGI. V was pared by 5 bases and J by 11 bases, with 19 bases between. The chain's CDR3 is CASSPRGGAAAQHF. In DNA form, the CDR3 reads TGTGCCAGCAGTCCGCGAGGTGGGGCGGCTGCCCAGCATTTT.

The V call is TRBV11-2, the J call TRBJ2-5; possibly TRBD1 for D (5 bases). The CDR3 extends over 14 amino acids. Trimming removed 0 bases at V and 5 bases at J, with 10 bases between. Looked up from germline, CDR1 is SGHAT and CDR2 is FQNNGV. The CDR3 is CASSLEQVGETQYF. CDR3 sequence (DNA): TGTGCCAGCAGCTTAGAACAGGTCGGGGAGACCCAGTACTTC.

The chain recombines TRBV27 with TRBJ1-4; perhaps TRBD1 as D (6 bases). The germline gives CDR1 MNHEY, CDR2 SMNVEV (reference sequence). The CDR3 covers 17 residues. Trimming removed 2 bases from V and 8 bases from J, with 21 bases in between. Written as DNA, the CDR3 is TGTGCCAGCAGTTTAACGCTCTGGGGGGCTGAGAGAGAAAAACTGTTTTTT. Protein product: CASSLTLWGAEREKLFF. Supplemented by reference TRBV27 and TRBJ1-4, the full variable domain reads EAQVTQNPRYLITVTGKKLTVTCSQNMNHEYMSWYRQDPGLGLRQIYYSMNVEVTDKGDVPEGYKVSRKEKRNFPLILESPSPNQTSLYFCASSLTLWGAEREKLFFGSGTQLSVL.

The rearrangement joins TRBV7-2 to TRBJ1-3; D gene unclear. Germline V CDR1 and CDR2: SGHTA, FQGNSA. The CDR3 is 16 amino acids. The V end was cut by 1 base, the J end by 0 bases, with 10 bases between. CDR3 bases: TGTGCCAGCAGCTTAGGGTCAATGGGCTCTGGAAACACCATATATTTT. Protein: CASSLGSMGSGNTIYF.

The chain couples TRBV28 to TRBJ1-5; 10 positions match TRBD1. V trimming: 5 bases; J trimming: 3 bases; junction bases outside the gene matches: 7. The CDR3 has 16 amino acids. Looked up from germline, CDR1 is MDHEN and CDR2 is SYDVKM. The CDR3 protein is CASSTRDRGINQPQHF. CDR3 bases: TGTGCCAGCAGTACCAGGGACAGGGGTATCAATCAGCCCCAGCATTTT. Together with reference TRBV28 and TRBJ1-5, the CDR3 gives the full variable domain: DVKVTQSSRYLVKRTGEKVFLECVQDMDHENMFWYRQDPGLGLRLIYFSYDVKMKEKGDIPEGYSVSREKKERFSLILESASTNQTSMYLCASSTRDRGINQPQHFGDGTRLSIL.

This chain links TRBV15 with TRBJ2-5, with 8 bases aligning to TRBD1. The CDR3 totals 15 residues. The junction had 6 bases not matched to a gene; V was cut back by 3 bases and J by 3 bases. Germline CDR1 reads LNHNV; CDR2 reads YYDKDF (reference sequence). CDR3 bases: TGTGCCACCAGCAGTGGACAGGGAGAGGAAGAGACCCAGTACTTC. This codes for CATSSGQGEEETQYF. The full variable domain, in which reference TRBV15 and TRBJ2-5 provide the parts outside the CDR3, is DAMVIQNPRYQVTQFGKPVTLSCSQTLNHNVMYWYQQKSSQAPKLLFHYYDKDFNNEADTPDNFQSRRPNTSFCFLDIRSPGLGDTAMYLCATSSGQGEEETQYFGPGTRLLVL.

This rearrangement joins TRBV28 to TRBJ1-2, with 7 nucleotides matching TRBD1. CDR1 is MDHEN, CDR2 SYDVKM, per germline. The CDR3 runs to 14 residues. V shed 3 bases and J 1 base; nucleotides not matched to a gene: 2. CDR3 nucleotides: TGTGCCAGCAGTTTTGGGACAGTTAACTATGGCTACACCTTC. Protein sequence: CASSFGTVNYGYTF.

This chain uses TRBV5-5 with TRBJ2-7, with 10 bases lining up with TRBD1. The CDR3 runs to 14 residues. J was trimmed by 4 bases and V by 5 bases; bases with no gene match: 6. Germline V CDR1 and CDR2: SGHKS, YYEKEE (reference sequence). Here the CDR3 reads CASRSGTGVYEQYF. CDR3 DNA: TGTGCCAGCAGATCCGGGACAGGGGTGTACGAGCAGTACTTC.

The rearrangement uses TRBV4-1 and TRBJ1-2; D is unclear. V lost 0 bases, J lost 5 bases, and 13 bases lay in between. The CDR3 is 15 amino acids. Germline loops: CDR1 MGHRA, CDR2 YSYEKL. CDR3 amino acids: CASSQESGDDYGYTF. For the CDR3, the DNA is TGCGCCAGCAGCCAAGAGAGCGGGGATGATTATGGCTACACCTTC.

This chain uses TRBV5-1 with TRBJ2-2, with 10 nucleotides matching TRBD2. The CDR3 extends over 14 amino acids. J gave up 6 bases and V 9 bases, and 8 bases lay outside the gene matches. Per germline, CDR1 SGHRS and CDR2 YFSETQ. CDR3 amino acids: CAIAIAGGSGELFF. Written as DNA, the CDR3 is TGCGCCATCGCGATAGCGGGAGGCTCCGGGGAGCTGTTTTTT.

This chain joins TRBV5-5 and TRBJ1-1; D not certain. Germline lookup yields CDR1 SGHKS and CDR2 YYEKEE (reference sequence). V gave up 0 bases and J gave up 5 bases, with 8 bases separating them. The CDR3 totals 13 residues. CDR3 residues: CASSLDGWTEAFF. CDR3 DNA: TGTGCCAGCAGCTTGGACGGTTGGACTGAAGCTTTCTTT.

In its sample, this clone was seen a few times. The V gene is TRBV18, the J gene TRBJ1-6, with a weak D call TRBD1 (6 bases). Germline loops: CDR1 KGHSH, CDR2 LQKENI. The CDR3 sequence is 14 residues long. Trimming took 5 bases from V and 7 from J, leaving 12 bases between them. The DNA for the CDR3 is TGTGCCAGCTCAATGGACAGAGGAAATTCACCCCTCCACTTT. This codes for CASSMDRGNSPLHF.

This rearrangement joins TRBV5-5 to TRBJ1-2, with D tentatively TRBD1 (5 bases). The CDR3 extends over 13 amino acids. V was cut by 0 bases and J by 8 bases, with 11 bases left in between. Germline loops: CDR1 SGHKS, CDR2 YYEKEE (reference sequence). The CDR3 nucleotides read TGTGCCAGCAGCTTGGCCGGGGGTTGGGGCTACACCTTC. Amino acids: CASSLAGGWGYTF.

This clone was seen a handful of times. The V and J genes are TRBV7-2 and TRBJ2-5, with TRBD2 identical over 11 bases. Germline CDR1 and CDR2: SGHTA and FQGNSA. The CDR3 sequence is 14 residues long. With 6 bases clipped from V and 5 bases from J, the junction kept 5 bases outside the gene matches. The DNA of the CDR3 is TGTGCCAGCAGTCTAGCGGGGGGCTTGGAGACCCAGTACTTC. It translates to CASSLAGGLETQYF.

The genes are TRBV19 and TRBJ1-1; D perhaps matches TRBD1 (6 bases). V was shortened by 7 bases and J by 3 bases, with 18 bases between the two germline ends. CDR1 and CDR2 (germline): LNHDA, SQIVND (reference sequence). The CDR3 covers 15 residues. Here the CDR3 DNA reads TGTGCCAGTACGCGGAGAAGAGGGGGGTACACTGAAGCTTTCTTT. Protein product: CASTRRRGGYTEAFF.

The chain recombines TRBV7-2 with TRBJ1-1; 9 bases are a match to TRBD1. The junction had 4 bases not matched to a gene; V was cut back by 4 bases and J by 10 bases. CDR1 and CDR2 (germline): SGHTA, FQGNSA. The CDR3 covers 12 residues. The CDR3 region has the DNA TGTGCCAGCAGCTACAGGGGGCGCGGAGCTTTCTTT. It codes for CASSYRGRGAFF.

The chain joins TRBV18 to TRBJ1-6, with D maybe TRBD1 (5 bases). V shed 2 bases and J shed 7 bases, with 12 bases lying between them. The CDR3 length is 15 residues. Per the germline V gene, CDR1 is KGHSH and CDR2 is LQKENI. The CDR3 DNA follows: TGTGCCAGCTCACCATCCACAGGAAAGAATTCACCCCTCCACTTT. Encoded protein: CASSPSTGKNSPLHF.

The V gene is TRBV30, the J gene TRBJ1-5, with D possibly matching TRBD1 (5 bases). The CDR3 has 12 amino acids. V was pared by 4 bases and J by 9 bases, with 13 bases between. CDR1 is GTSNPN and CDR2 is SVGIG in the germline V gene (reference sequence). The CDR3 nucleotides read TGTGCCTGGATGTTCCCGGGGGGGCCCCAGCATTTT. Protein product: CAWMFPGGPQHF.

The V call is TRBV4-1, the J call TRBJ2-7, with a tentative D call TRBD2 (6 bases). CDR3 size: 16 residues. The germline V gene encodes CDR1 MGHRA and CDR2 YSYEKL. The ends were cut back, 5 bases at V and 6 bases at J, with 23 bases in the middle. The DNA of the CDR3 is TGCGCCAGCAGCTCGTCCAGAGGGACTCAAACCTCCGAGCAGTACTTC. It codes for CASSSSRGTQTSEQYF.

The V gene is TRBV11-2, the J gene TRBJ1-2; TRBD1 agrees at 8 bases. V lost 0 bases, J lost 2 bases, and 5 bases stayed unmatched. The CDR3 extends over 16 amino acids. The germline gives CDR1 SGHAT, CDR2 FQNNGV. DNA of the CDR3: TGTGCCAGCAGCTTAGATCAGCAGGGGGCGAACTATGGCTACACCTTC. Protein product: CASSLDQQGANYGYTF. The entire variable domain, with the rest obtained from reference TRBV11-2 and TRBJ1-2, is as follows: EAGVAQSPRYKIIEKRQSVAFWCNPISGHATLYWYQQILGQGPKLLIQFQNNGVVDDSQLPKDRFSAERLKGVDSTLKIQPAKLEDSAVYLCASSLDQQGANYGYTFGSGTRLTVV.

Only a few counts were recorded for this clone. The CDR3 here is CASSPSTIGRTGELFF. CDR3 nucleotides: TGTGCCAGCAGCCCTAGCACCATAGGACGGACCGGGGAGCTGTTTTTT. The gene calls are TRBV13 and TRBJ2-2, with TRBD2 as a possible D gene (5 bases). V was pared by 5 bases and J by 5 bases, with 18 bases between. The CDR3 totals 16 residues. Germline V CDR1 and CDR2: PRHDT, FYEKMQ (reference sequence).

The chain joins TRBV14 to TRBJ2-6; D gene uncertain. The germline CDR1 and CDR2 sequences are SGHDN and FVKESK. The V end was cut by 4 bases, the J end by 0 bases, with 7 bases between. This CDR3 is built from 15 residues. Here the CDR3 reads CASSRSASGANVLTF. CDR3 bases: TGTGCCAGCAGCCGTTCTGCCTCTGGGGCCAACGTCCTGACTTTC.

This chain links TRBV10-3 with TRBJ2-2; 7 bases are a match to TRBD1. The CDR3 covers 15 residues. Germline V gene data show CDR1 as ENHRY and CDR2 as SYGVKD. The junction had 13 bases not matched to a gene; V was cut back by 11 bases and J by 4 bases. This CDR3 is CALMRGQFGTGELFF. The CDR3 DNA reads as TGTGCCCTAATGAGGGGGCAGTTCGGCACCGGGGAGCTGTTTTTT.

The chain links TRBV19 to TRBJ1-6; D possibly corresponds to TRBD1 (6 bases). V gave up 6 bases and J gave up 11 bases, with 11 bases separating them. The CDR3 consists of 12 residues. CDR1 LNHDA and CDR2 SQIVND come from the germline V gene (reference sequence). This chain's CDR3 is CASRIQGAPLHF. In DNA form, the CDR3 reads TGTGCCAGTAGGATACAGGGCGCACCCCTCCACTTT.

The chain combines TRBV11-2 with TRBJ1-1, with unresolved D. The CDR3 has 14 amino acids. Germline V gives CDR1 SGHAT, CDR2 FQNNGV. The V end was cut by 0 bases, the J end by 0 bases, with 5 bases between. The CDR3 here is CASSLEAMNTEAFF. Written as DNA, the CDR3 is TGTGCCAGCAGCTTAGAGGCTATGAACACTGAAGCTTTCTTT.

The DNA of the CDR3 is TGTGCCAGCACCGGAGACAGGGTGAACACTGAAGCTTTCTTT. Residues: CASTGDRVNTEAFF. This chain connects TRBV2 to TRBJ1-1, with 7 nucleotides matching TRBD1. V was pared by 7 bases and J by 0 bases, with 5 bases of the junction left unmatched. In germline, CDR1 is SNHLY, CDR2 FYNNEI. The CDR3 loop spans 14 amino acids.

This clone was picked up a small number of times. The chain couples TRBV4-1 to TRBJ1-1; D gene uncertain. The CDR3 runs 13 residues. The germline CDR1 and CDR2 sequences are MGHRA and YSYEKL. With 0 bases removed from V and 3 bases from J, the gap between germline ends came to 5 bases. The CDR3 here is CASSQEPHTEAFF. CDR3 nucleotide sequence: TGCGCCAGCAGCCAAGAACCCCACACTGAAGCTTTCTTT.